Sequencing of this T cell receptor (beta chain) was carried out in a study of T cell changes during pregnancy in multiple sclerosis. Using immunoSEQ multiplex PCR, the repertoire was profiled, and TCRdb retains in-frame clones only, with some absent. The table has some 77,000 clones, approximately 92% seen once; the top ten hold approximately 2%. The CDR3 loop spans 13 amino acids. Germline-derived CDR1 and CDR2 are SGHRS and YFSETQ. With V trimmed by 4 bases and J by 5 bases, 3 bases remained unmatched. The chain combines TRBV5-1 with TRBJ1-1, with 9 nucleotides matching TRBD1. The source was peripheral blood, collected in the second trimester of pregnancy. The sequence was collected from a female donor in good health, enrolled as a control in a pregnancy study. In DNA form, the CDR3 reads TGCGCCAGCAGCGGGGACAGGGAGACTGAAGCTTTCTTT. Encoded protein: CASSGDRETEAFF.